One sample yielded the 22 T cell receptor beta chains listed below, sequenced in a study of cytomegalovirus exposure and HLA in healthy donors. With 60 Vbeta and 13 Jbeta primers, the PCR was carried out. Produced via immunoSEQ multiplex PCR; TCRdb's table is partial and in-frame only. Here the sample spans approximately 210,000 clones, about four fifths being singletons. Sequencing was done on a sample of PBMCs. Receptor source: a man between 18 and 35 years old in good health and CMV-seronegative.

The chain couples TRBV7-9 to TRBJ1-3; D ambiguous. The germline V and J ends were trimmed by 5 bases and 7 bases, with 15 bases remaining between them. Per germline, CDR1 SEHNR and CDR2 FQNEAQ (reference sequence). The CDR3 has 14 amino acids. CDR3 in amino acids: CASSPERVGNTIYF. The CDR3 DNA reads TGTGCCAGCAGCCCGGAGCGGGTCGGCAACACCATATATTTT.

The chain's CDR3 is CASSPDRSSGNTIYF. In DNA, the CDR3 is TGTGCCAGCAGCCCCGACAGATCCTCTGGAAACACCATATATTTT. The chain is built from TRBV7-8 and TRBJ1-3; weak D call: TRBD1 (5 bases). Germline V gene sequence: CDR1 SGHVS, CDR2 FQNEAQ. The CDR3 is 15 amino acids. The V end lost 5 bases, the J end lost 0 bases, and 11 bases lay between the germline ends.

This CDR3 reads CASRPTGGWRVSETQYF. In DNA, the CDR3 is TGTGCCAGCAGACCGACGGGGGGCTGGCGGGTATCAGAGACCCAGTACTTC. V and J are TRBV27 and TRBJ2-5; D might be TRBD2 (7 bases). The germline CDR1 and CDR2 sequences are MNHEY and SMNVEV (reference sequence). The CDR3 length is 17 residues. V was cut by 6 bases and J by 4 bases, with 24 bases left in between.

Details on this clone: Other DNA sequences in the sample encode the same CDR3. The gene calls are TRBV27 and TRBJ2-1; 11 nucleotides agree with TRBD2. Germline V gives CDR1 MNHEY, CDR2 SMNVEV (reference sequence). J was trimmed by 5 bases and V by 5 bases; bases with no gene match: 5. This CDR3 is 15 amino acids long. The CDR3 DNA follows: TGTGCCAGCAGTCTAGGGACTAGCGGCAACAATGAGCAGTTCTTC. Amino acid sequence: CASSLGTSGNNEQFF.

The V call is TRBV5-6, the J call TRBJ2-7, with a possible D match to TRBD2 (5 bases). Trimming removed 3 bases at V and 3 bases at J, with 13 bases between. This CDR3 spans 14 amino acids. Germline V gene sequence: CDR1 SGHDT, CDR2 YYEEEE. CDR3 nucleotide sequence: TGTGCCAGCAGCTCCAGGTTCAGCGGCTACGAGCAGTACTTC. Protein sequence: CASSSRFSGYEQYF.

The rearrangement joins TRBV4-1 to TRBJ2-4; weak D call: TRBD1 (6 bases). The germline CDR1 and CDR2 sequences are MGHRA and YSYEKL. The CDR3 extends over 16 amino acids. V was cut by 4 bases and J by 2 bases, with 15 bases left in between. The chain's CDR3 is CASSPHLWGPKNIQYF. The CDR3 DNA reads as TGCGCCAGCAGCCCCCATCTGTGGGGGCCCAAAAACATTCAGTACTTC.

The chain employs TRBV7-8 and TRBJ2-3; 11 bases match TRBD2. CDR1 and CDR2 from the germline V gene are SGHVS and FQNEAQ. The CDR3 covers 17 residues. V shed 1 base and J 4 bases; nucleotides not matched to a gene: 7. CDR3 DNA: TGTGCCAGCAGCTTAGTGGTAGCGGGGGGGCGTCCAGATACGCAGTATTTT. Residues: CASSLVVAGGRPDTQYF.

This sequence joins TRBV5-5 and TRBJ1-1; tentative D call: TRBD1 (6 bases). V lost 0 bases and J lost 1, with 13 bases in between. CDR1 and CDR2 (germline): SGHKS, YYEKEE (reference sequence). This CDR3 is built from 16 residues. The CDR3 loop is CASSLGGGGRNTEAFF. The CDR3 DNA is TGTGCCAGCAGCTTGGGGGGAGGGGGGAGGAACACTGAAGCTTTCTTT.

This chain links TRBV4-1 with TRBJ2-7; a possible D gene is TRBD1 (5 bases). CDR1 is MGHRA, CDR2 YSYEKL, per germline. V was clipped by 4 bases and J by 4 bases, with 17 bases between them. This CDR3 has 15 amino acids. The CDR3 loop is CASSPSAGSVYEQYF. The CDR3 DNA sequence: TGCGCCAGCAGCCCATCGGCAGGGTCAGTATACGAGCAGTACTTC.

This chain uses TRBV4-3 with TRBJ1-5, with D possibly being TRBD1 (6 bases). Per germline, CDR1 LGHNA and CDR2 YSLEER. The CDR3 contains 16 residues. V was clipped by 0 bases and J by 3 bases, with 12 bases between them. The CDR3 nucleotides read TGCGCCAGCAGCCAAGAATACAGGGCTTCCAATCAGCCCCAGCATTTT. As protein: CASSQEYRASNQPQHF.

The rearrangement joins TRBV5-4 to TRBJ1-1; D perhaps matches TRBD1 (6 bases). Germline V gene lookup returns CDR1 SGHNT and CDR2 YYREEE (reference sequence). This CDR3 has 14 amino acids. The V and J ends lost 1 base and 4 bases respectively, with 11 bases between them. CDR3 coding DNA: TGTGCCAGCAGCTTGTCCGGGGGGGCCACTGAAGCTTTCTTT. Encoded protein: CASSLSGGATEAFF.

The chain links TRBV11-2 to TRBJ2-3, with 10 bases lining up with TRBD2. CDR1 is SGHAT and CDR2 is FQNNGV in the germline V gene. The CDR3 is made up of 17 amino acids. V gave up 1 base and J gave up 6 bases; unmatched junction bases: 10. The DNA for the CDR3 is TGTGCCAGCAGCTTAGTTAGGCTAGCGGGGGCAGGGGATACGCAGTATTTT. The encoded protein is CASSLVRLAGAGDTQYF.

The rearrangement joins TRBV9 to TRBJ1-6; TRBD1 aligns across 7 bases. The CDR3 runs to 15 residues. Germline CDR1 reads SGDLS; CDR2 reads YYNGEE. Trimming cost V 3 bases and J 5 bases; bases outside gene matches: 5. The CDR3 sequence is CASSATGTDNSPLHF. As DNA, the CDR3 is TGTGCCAGCAGCGCGACAGGGACAGATAATTCACCCCTCCACTTT.

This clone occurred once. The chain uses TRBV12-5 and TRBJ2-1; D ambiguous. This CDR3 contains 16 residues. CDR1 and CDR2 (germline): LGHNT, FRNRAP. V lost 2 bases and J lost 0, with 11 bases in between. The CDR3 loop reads CASGLILWASYNEQFF. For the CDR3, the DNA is TGTGCTAGTGGTTTGATCCTTTGGGCCTCCTACAATGAGCAGTTCTTC.

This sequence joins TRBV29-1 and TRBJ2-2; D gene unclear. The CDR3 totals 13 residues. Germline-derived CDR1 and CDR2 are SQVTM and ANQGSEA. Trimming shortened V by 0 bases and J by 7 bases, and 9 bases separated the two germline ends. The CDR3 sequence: CSVEDPTGGELFF. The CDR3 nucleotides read TGCAGCGTTGAAGATCCGACGGGCGGGGAGCTGTTTTTT.

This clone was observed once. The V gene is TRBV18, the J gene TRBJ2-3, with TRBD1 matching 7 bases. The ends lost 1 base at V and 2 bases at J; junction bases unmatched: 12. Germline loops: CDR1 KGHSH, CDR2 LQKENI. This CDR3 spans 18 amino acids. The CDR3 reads CASSPLATGSGNTDTQYF. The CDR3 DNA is TGTGCCAGCTCACCACTCGCGACAGGGAGCGGTAACACAGATACGCAGTATTTT.

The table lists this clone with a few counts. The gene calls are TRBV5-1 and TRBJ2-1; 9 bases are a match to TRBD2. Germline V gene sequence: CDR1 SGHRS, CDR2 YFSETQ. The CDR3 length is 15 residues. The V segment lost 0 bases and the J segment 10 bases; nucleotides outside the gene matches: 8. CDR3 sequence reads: CASSLGSGLASEQFF. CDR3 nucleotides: TGCGCCAGCAGCTTGGGCTCGGGACTAGCTTCCGAGCAGTTCTTC.

The CDR3 loop is CASRKREGPQRYNEQFF. CDR3 nucleotide sequence: TGTGCCAGCAGGAAGCGGGAGGGCCCACAACGTTACAATGAGCAGTTCTTC. The rearrangement uses TRBV27 and TRBJ2-1; 10 nucleotides agree with TRBD2. V trimming: 6 bases; J trimming: 4 bases; junction bases outside the gene matches: 12. Per germline, CDR1 MNHEY and CDR2 SMNVEV (reference sequence). The length of the CDR3 is 17 residues.

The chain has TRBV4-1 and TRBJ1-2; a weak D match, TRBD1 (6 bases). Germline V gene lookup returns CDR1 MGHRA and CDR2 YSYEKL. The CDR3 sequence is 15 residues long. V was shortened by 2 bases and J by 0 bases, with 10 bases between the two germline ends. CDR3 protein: CASSQTTGSNYGYTF. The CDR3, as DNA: TGCGCCAGCAGCCAAACGACAGGTTCTAACTATGGCTACACCTTC.

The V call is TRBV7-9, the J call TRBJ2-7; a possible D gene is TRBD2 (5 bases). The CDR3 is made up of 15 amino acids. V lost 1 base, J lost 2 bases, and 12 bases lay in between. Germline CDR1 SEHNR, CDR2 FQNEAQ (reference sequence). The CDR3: CASSLVNLEAYEQYF. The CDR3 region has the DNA TGTGCCAGCAGCTTAGTTAACCTGGAGGCCTACGAGCAGTACTTC.

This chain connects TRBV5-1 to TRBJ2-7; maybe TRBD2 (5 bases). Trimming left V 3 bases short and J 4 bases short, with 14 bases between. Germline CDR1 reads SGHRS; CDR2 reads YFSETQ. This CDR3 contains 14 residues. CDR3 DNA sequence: TGCGCCAGCAGCTCGTCGGGGTTTAAGTACGAGCAGTACTTC. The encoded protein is CASSSSGFKYEQYF.

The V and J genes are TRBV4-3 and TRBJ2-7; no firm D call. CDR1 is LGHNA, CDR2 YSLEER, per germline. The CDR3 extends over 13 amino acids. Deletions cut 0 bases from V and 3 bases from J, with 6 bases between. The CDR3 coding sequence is TGCGCCAGCAGCCAAGACAGTCTCTACGAGCAGTACTTC. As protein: CASSQDSLYEQYF.